Presented here are 31 T cell receptor beta chains from one specimen sequenced in a study of cytomegalovirus exposure and HLA in healthy donors (dated by TCRdb to the late 2010s). The library was made by the immunoSEQ multiplex PCR assay. A mixture of 60 forward primers for TCR Vbeta segments and 13 reverse primers for TCR Jbeta segments was used in the multiplex PCR. Drawn from immuneACCESS, this table holds only the in-frame rearrangements with V and J called that TCRdb kept. Clones are partly lost; checked studies trace under half to an unresolved V gene and leave the rest unexplained. The sample includes roughly 95,000 clones, with around three quarters observed a single time. 5.3% of the sample is held by the ten biggest clonotypes. What was sequenced was PBMCs. These receptor sequences come from a man aged 25 to 40 in good health and CMV-seropositive.

J is TRBJ1-2 and V is TRBV28; 8 bases agree with TRBD1. Germline V gene lookup returns CDR1 MDHEN and CDR2 SYDVKM. V was clipped by 2 bases and J by 3 bases; unmatched bases: 17. This CDR3 contains 19 residues. CDR3 in DNA: TGTGCCAGCAGTTTAAGACGGGAGGACAGGGAAAGACGGGACTATGGCTACACCTTC. It encodes CASSLRREDRERRDYGYTF.

The chain employs TRBV7-8 and TRBJ2-2; D may be TRBD2 (6 bases). V was pared by 4 bases and J by 4 bases, with 10 bases between. This CDR3 is 14 amino acids long. Per the germline V gene, CDR1 is SGHVS and CDR2 is FQNEAQ. The DNA of the CDR3 is TGTGCCAGCAGCTCTGCCGGGGGCACCGGGGAGCTGTTTTTT. The encoded protein is CASSSAGGTGELFF.

V gene TRBV5-1 combines with J gene TRBJ1-1, with TRBD1 identical over 10 bases. CDR1 and CDR2 (germline): SGHRS, YFSETQ. The CDR3 extends over 15 amino acids. The junction had 5 bases not matched to a gene; V was cut back by 4 bases and J by 2 bases. CDR3 sequence: CASSPWTGGNTEAFF. DNA of the CDR3: TGCGCCAGCAGCCCCTGGACAGGGGGAAACACTGAAGCTTTCTTT. Complete variable domain (other parts from reference TRBV5-1 and TRBJ1-1): KAGVTQTPRYLIKTRGQQVTLSCSPISGHRSVSWYQQTPGQGLQFLFEYFSETQRNKGNFPGRFSGRQFSNSRSEMNVSTLELGDSALYLCASSPWTGGNTEAFFGQGTRLTVV.

Comment on this clone: Sequence at one end of the junction differs from germline and may be a read error. J is TRBJ2-2 and V is TRBV7-7, with D possibly being TRBD1 (5 bases). CDR1 is SSHAT and CDR2 is FNYEAQ in the germline V gene (reference sequence). CDR3 size: 15 residues. In DNA, the CDR3 is TGTGCTAGCAGCAAGGGGTTAGGGAACACCGGGGAGCTGTTTTTT. Amino acids: CASSKGLGNTGELFF.

The rearrangement links TRBV18 to TRBJ1-2; TRBD1 is a possible D gene (5 bases). V lost 3 bases to trimming and J lost 1 base, with 12 bases between them. Germline-derived CDR1 and CDR2 are KGHSH and LQKENI. This CDR3 has 15 amino acids. In DNA form, the CDR3 reads TGTGCCAGCTCACCCCTCCGGGGGGATAACTATGGCTACACCTTC. Translation: CASSPLRGDNYGYTF. The full variable domain, in which reference TRBV18 and TRBJ1-2 provide the parts outside the CDR3, is NAGVMQNPRHLVRRRGQEARLRCSPMKGHSHVYWYRQLPEEGLKFMVYLQKENIIDESGMPKERFSAEFPKEGPSILRIQQVVRGDSAAYFCASSPLRGDNYGYTFGSGTRLTVV.

V and J are TRBV6-6 and TRBJ1-2; 9 bases agree with TRBD1. The V gene's germline CDR1 is MNHNY and CDR2 SVGAGI (reference sequence). J gave up 5 bases and V 5 bases, and 9 bases lay outside the gene matches. The CDR3 loop spans 15 amino acids. The CDR3 loop reads CASSIPGQGPYGYTF. CDR3 sequence (DNA): TGTGCCAGCAGTATTCCGGGACAGGGCCCTTATGGCTACACCTTC.

This chain joins TRBV5-8 and TRBJ1-4; tentative D call: TRBD1 (5 bases). V dropped 1 base and J dropped 13 bases, with 20 bases sitting between them. The CDR3 length is 15 residues. Germline CDR1 is SGHTS and CDR2 is YDEGEE. The DNA of the CDR3 is TGTGCCAGCAGCTTGAGTCGACAGACGATGAAGGGACTGTTTTTT. Its protein product is CASSLSRQTMKGLFF.

The rearrangement links TRBV7-9 to TRBJ2-3; D unclear. Deletions cut 6 bases from V and 3 bases from J, with 4 bases between. Germline CDR1 reads SEHNR; CDR2 reads FQNEAQ (reference sequence). The CDR3 length is 11 residues. CDR3 coding DNA: TGTGCCAGCAGACGGACAGATACGCAGTATTTT. Its protein is CASRRTDTQYF.

This clone was seen a handful of times. This chain uses TRBV29-1 with TRBJ2-4; the D is unclear. The germline V and J ends were trimmed by 6 bases and 0 bases, with 12 bases remaining between them. The CDR3 is made up of 14 amino acids. The germline gives CDR1 SQVTM, CDR2 ANQGSEA. The CDR3 region has the DNA TGCAGCGTCGCAACAAGTCTAGCCAAAAACATTCAGTACTTC. Translation gives CSVATSLAKNIQYF. Complete variable domain (other parts from reference TRBV29-1 and TRBJ2-4): SAVISQKPSRDICQRGTSLTIQCQVDSQVTMMFWYRQQPGQSLTLIATANQGSEATYESGFVIDKFPISRPNLTFSTLTVSNMSPEDSSIYLCSVATSLAKNIQYFGAGTRLSVL.

The J gene is TRBJ1-1, the V gene TRBV6-1; D remains ambiguous. This CDR3 is built from 13 residues. V was trimmed by 7 bases and J by 1 base, leaving 10 bases between them. CDR1 MNHNS and CDR2 SASEGT come from the germline V gene. CDR3 region: CASTPGGNTEAFF. DNA for the CDR3: TGTGCCAGCACCCCGGGAGGGAACACTGAAGCTTTCTTT.

This sequence joins TRBV5-1 and TRBJ2-7, with no clear D. Deletions cut 0 bases from V and 5 bases from J, with 12 bases between. The germline V gene has CDR1 SGHRS and CDR2 YFSETQ. The CDR3 runs to 14 residues. The DNA of the CDR3 is TGCGCCAGCAGCTTGGGAGAAGGAGAAAACGAGCAGTACTTC. It is translated as CASSLGEGENEQYF.

The chain has TRBV10-3 and TRBJ2-3; 7 bases align to TRBD2. From germline, CDR1 is ENHRY and CDR2 SYGVKD. This CDR3 contains 14 residues. J lost 3 bases, V lost 6 bases, and 6 bases had no gene match. The CDR3 sequence is CAISPTSLTDTQYF. The CDR3, as DNA: TGTGCCATCAGCCCGACTAGCTTAACAGATACGCAGTATTTT.

This clone showed up just a few times. V gene TRBV6-5 combines with J gene TRBJ1-1, with 8 positions matching TRBD1. There are 16 residues in the CDR3. Unmatched junction bases numbered 11, after V lost 4 bases and J lost 4 bases. The germline V gene has CDR1 MNHEY and CDR2 SVGAGI. CDR3 region: CASSSFPGQESTEAFF. Here the CDR3 DNA reads TGTGCCAGCAGTTCCTTCCCGGGACAGGAGAGCACTGAAGCTTTCTTT.

The V gene is TRBV7-8, the J gene TRBJ1-1; D is possibly TRBD1 (5 bases). The CDR3 is 18 residues long. With 1 base removed from V and 5 bases from J, the gap between germline ends came to 23 bases. The germline V gene has CDR1 SGHVS and CDR2 FQNEAQ. The CDR3 is CASSLGRGWGKGDTEAFF. The CDR3 bases are TGTGCCAGCAGCTTAGGACGAGGATGGGGCAAGGGTGATACTGAAGCTTTCTTT.

The genes are TRBV18 and TRBJ2-7, with a tentative D call TRBD2 (5 bases). The CDR3 sequence is 13 residues long. Looked up from germline, CDR1 is KGHSH and CDR2 is LQKENI. Trimming cost V 3 bases and J 4 bases, with 10 bases left between them. CDR3 bases: TGTGCCAGCTCACCGTGGGAGCGATACGAGCAGTACTTC. Its translation is CASSPWERYEQYF.

This clone was found once. V gene TRBV28 combines with J gene TRBJ2-5, with 9 nucleotides matching TRBD2. Germline trimming cut 5 bases from V and 5 bases from J; bases unmatched to any gene: 9. The CDR3 length is 15 residues. CDR1 MDHEN and CDR2 SYDVKM come from the germline V gene. CDR3 sequence reads: CASSLGGTSSETQYF. CDR3 DNA: TGTGCCAGCAGTCTAGGTGGGACTAGCAGTGAGACCCAGTACTTC.

V and J are TRBV18 and TRBJ1-1; 7 bases fit TRBD1. The CDR3 consists of 13 residues. Germline-derived CDR1 and CDR2 are KGHSH and LQKENI. Losses at the gene ends were 10 bases for V and 6 bases for J; bases not matched to a gene: 11. CDR3 protein: CATLSTGPAEAFF. CDR3 DNA: TGTGCCACCCTCTCGACAGGGCCTGCTGAAGCTTTCTTT.

This clone was detected a few times. The chain is built from TRBV7-2 and TRBJ2-1; possible D gene TRBD1, 5 bases. The V gene lost 1 base and the J gene lost 7 bases, with 8 bases spanning the gap. This CDR3 contains 13 residues. Germline CDR1 is SGHTA and CDR2 is FQGNSA. CDR3 loop: CASSLVGRNEQFF. The DNA of the CDR3 is TGTGCCAGCAGCTTAGTGGGGCGAAATGAGCAGTTCTTC.

J is TRBJ2-7 and V is TRBV2; D gene unclear. In germline, CDR1 is SNHLY, CDR2 FYNNEI. The CDR3 contains 14 residues. V lost 2 bases and J 5 bases, leaving 13 bases between the germline ends. The CDR3 loop is CASSEIVQTDEQYF. The CDR3 DNA reads TGTGCCAGCAGTGAAATCGTACAAACCGACGAGCAGTACTTC.

The chain has TRBV9 and TRBJ1-2, with a possible D match to TRBD1 (5 bases). This CDR3 has 16 residues. The germline V gene has CDR1 SGDLS and CDR2 YYNGEE. V was shortened by 3 bases and J by 1 base, with 16 bases between the two germline ends. CDR3 nucleotide sequence: TGTGCCAGCAGCGGAGGAGGGCAGGGACGTAACTATGGCTACACCTTC. Its protein is CASSGGGQGRNYGYTF.

The chain uses TRBV5-6 and TRBJ2-7, with D possibly TRBD2 on 6 matching bases. Germline assignment: CDR1 SGHDT and CDR2 YYEEEE. With 1 base removed from V and 2 bases from J, the gap between germline ends came to 16 bases. CDR3 size: 16 residues. CDR3 loop: CASSLSAGTGTYEQYF. CDR3 in DNA: TGTGCCAGCAGCTTGTCGGCGGGAACGGGGACCTACGAGCAGTACTTC.

The rearrangement uses TRBV4-1 and TRBJ2-1; 8 bases map to TRBD1. The germline V gene has CDR1 MGHRA and CDR2 YSYEKL. V dropped 0 bases and J dropped 7; count of bases not matched to a gene: 8. This CDR3 has 16 residues. In DNA, the CDR3 is TGCGCCAGCAGCCAAGATTGGACAGGGACCGTAAATGAGCAGTTCTTC. Its translation: CASSQDWTGTVNEQFF.

The chain has TRBV5-1 and TRBJ1-2; 9 positions agree with TRBD1. This CDR3 spans 14 amino acids. V lost 4 bases to trimming and J lost 6 bases; unmatched junction nucleotides: 7. CDR1 SGHRS and CDR2 YFSETQ come from the germline V gene. As DNA, the CDR3 is TGCGCCAGCAGCAAACAGGGGGCGCAGAATGGCTACACCTTC. Encoded protein: CASSKQGAQNGYTF.

The rearrangement joins TRBV6-1 to TRBJ2-2; D remains unclear. CDR1 MNHNS and CDR2 SASEGT come from the germline V gene. The germline V and J ends were trimmed by 0 bases and 7 bases, with 6 bases remaining between them. This CDR3 spans 13 amino acids. CDR3 protein: CASSEAVRGELFF. The CDR3 coding sequence is TGTGCCAGCAGTGAAGCTGTCCGCGGGGAGCTGTTTTTT.

The chain combines TRBV11-2 with TRBJ1-1; 9 positions agree with TRBD1. This CDR3 is 14 amino acids long. J was trimmed by 4 bases and V by 2 bases; bases with no gene match: 2. Germline V gene sequence: CDR1 SGHAT, CDR2 FQNNGV. CDR3 residues: CASSLTGGFTEAFF. The CDR3 DNA reads as TGTGCCAGCAGCTTAACAGGGGGCTTCACTGAAGCTTTCTTT.

This chain links TRBV9 with TRBJ1-1; D may be TRBD1 (5 bases). Germline V lookup: CDR1 SGDLS, CDR2 YYNGEE. V was trimmed by 3 bases and J by 0 bases, leaving 9 bases between them. The CDR3 has 14 residues. The CDR3 region has the DNA TGTGCCAGCAGCGGCAGGGATCTGAACACTGAAGCTTTCTTT. Translated: CASSGRDLNTEAFF.

The chain couples TRBV7-8 to TRBJ1-5; D is perhaps TRBD1 (6 bases). Germline V CDR1 and CDR2: SGHVS, FQNEAQ. Trimming took off 8 bases at V and 4 bases at J, with 15 bases between the two ends. The CDR3 contains 14 residues. The CDR3 DNA reads as TGTGCCAGCGGTCCAGGGACACAGAATCAGCCCCAGCATTTT. Protein product: CASGPGTQNQPQHF.

This rearrangement joins TRBV6-6 to TRBJ2-7, with a weak D call TRBD2 (5 bases). The CDR3 contains 14 residues. The germline gives CDR1 MNHNY, CDR2 SVGAGI (reference sequence). V was shortened by 0 bases and J by 7 bases, with 13 bases between the two germline ends. For the CDR3, the DNA is TGTGCCAGCAGTTACTCTCGGGGTGGCGAAGAGCAGTACGTC. Its translation: CASSYSRGGEEQYV.

The J gene is TRBJ2-1, the V gene TRBV18; 8 bases align to TRBD2. V shed 0 bases, J shed 7 bases, and the junction held 8 bases outside the gene matches. Per germline, CDR1 KGHSH and CDR2 LQKENI. This CDR3 comprises 16 residues. CDR3 loop: CASSPPSGGGNNEQFF. CDR3 nucleotides: TGTGCCAGCTCACCACCCTCGGGGGGGGGCAATAATGAGCAGTTCTTC.

The V call is TRBV27, the J call TRBJ1-3; D may be TRBD1 (5 bases). Trimming took off 7 bases at V and 0 bases at J, with 19 bases between the two ends. Germline values: CDR1 MNHEY, CDR2 SMNVEV (reference sequence). CDR3 size: 17 residues. The CDR3 DNA reads as TGTGCCAGCACCCGAAATGGTGACAGCCTCTCTGGAAACACCATATATTTT. Amino acid sequence: CASTRNGDSLSGNTIYF.

This chain links TRBV7-8 with TRBJ1-3; 8 bases agree with TRBD1. V lost 3 bases, J lost 1 base, and 5 bases stayed unmatched. The CDR3 loop spans 16 amino acids. Germline loops: CDR1 SGHVS, CDR2 FQNEAQ. The CDR3 sequence: CASSFDRQGSGNTIYF. DNA of the CDR3: TGTGCCAGCAGCTTCGACCGACAGGGGTCTGGAAACACCATATATTTT.